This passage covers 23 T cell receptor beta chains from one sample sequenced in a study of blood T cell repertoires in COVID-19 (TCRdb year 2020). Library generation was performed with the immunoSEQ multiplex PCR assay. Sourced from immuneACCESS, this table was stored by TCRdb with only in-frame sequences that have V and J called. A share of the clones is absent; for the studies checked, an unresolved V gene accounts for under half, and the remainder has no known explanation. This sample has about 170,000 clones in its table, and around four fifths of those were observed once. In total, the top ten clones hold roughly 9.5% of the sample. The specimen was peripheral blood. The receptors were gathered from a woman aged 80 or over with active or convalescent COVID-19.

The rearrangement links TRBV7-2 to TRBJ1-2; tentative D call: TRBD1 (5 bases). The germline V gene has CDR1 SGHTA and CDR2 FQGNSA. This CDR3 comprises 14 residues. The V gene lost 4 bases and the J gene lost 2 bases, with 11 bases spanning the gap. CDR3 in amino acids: CASSSRVGNYGYTF. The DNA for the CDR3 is TGTGCCAGCAGCTCCAGGGTGGGCAACTATGGCTACACCTTC. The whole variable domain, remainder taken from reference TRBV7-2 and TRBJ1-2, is GAGVSQSPSNKVTEKGKDVELRCDPISGHTALYWYRQSLGQGLEFLIYFQGNSAPDKSGLPSDRFSAERTGGSVSTLTIQRTQQEDSAVYLCASSSRVGNYGYTFGSGTRLTVV.

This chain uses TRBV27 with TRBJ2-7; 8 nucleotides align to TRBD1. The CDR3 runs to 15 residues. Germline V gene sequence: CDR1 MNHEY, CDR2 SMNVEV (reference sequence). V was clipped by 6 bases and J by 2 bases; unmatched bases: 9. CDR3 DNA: TGTGCCAGCAGCTTAGTAGGACAGGGCCCCTACGAGCAGTACTTC. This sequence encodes CASSLVGQGPYEQYF.

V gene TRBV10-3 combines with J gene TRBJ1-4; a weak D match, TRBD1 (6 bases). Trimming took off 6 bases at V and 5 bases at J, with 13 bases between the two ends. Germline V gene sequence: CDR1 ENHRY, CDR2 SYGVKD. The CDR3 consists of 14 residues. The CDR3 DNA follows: TGTGCCATCAGGGAGGGACAAACGAATGAAAAACTGTTTTTT. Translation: CAIREGQTNEKLFF.

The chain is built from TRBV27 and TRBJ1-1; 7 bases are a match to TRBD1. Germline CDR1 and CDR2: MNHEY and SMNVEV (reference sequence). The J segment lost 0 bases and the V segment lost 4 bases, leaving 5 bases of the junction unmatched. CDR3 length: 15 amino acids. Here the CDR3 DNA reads TGTGCCAGCAGTTCGACAGGGCTCCTGAACACTGAAGCTTTCTTT. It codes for CASSSTGLLNTEAFF.

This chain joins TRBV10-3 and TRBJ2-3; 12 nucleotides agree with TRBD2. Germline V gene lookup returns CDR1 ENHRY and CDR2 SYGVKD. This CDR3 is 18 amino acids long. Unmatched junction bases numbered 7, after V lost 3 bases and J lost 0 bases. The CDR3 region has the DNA TGTGCCATCAGTGATCCTAGCGGGGGGGCTACTAGCACAGATACGCAGTATTTT. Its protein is CAISDPSGGATSTDTQYF.

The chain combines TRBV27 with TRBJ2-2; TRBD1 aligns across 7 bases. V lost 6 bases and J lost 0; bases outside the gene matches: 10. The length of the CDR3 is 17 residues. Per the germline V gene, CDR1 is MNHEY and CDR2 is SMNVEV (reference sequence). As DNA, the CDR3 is TGTGCCAGCAGACAACCGCCGGGACAGACGAACACCGGGGAGCTGTTTTTT. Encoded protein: CASRQPPGQTNTGELFF.

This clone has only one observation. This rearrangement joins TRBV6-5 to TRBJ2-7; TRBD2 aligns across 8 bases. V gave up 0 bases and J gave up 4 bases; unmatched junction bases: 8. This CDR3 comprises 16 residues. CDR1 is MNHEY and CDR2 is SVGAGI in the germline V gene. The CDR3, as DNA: TGTGCCAGCAGTTACTCTGGGCGGGGGGTAGCGTACGAGCAGTACTTC. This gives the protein CASSYSGRGVAYEQYF.

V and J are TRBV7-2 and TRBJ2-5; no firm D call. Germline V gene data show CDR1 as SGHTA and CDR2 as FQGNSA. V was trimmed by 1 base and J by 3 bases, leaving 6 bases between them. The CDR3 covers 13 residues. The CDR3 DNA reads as TGTGCCAGCAGCTTAGGGAGAAAAGAGACCCAGTACTTC. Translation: CASSLGRKETQYF. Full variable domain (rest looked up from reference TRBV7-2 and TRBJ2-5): GAGVSQSPSNKVTEKGKDVELRCDPISGHTALYWYRQSLGQGLEFLIYFQGNSAPDKSGLPSDRFSAERTGGSVSTLTIQRTQQEDSAVYLCASSLGRKETQYFGPGTRLLVL.

The chain's CDR3 is CASSVAPVNTEAFF. In DNA, the CDR3 is TGTGCCAGCAGCGTAGCTCCAGTGAACACTGAAGCTTTCTTT. This chain uses TRBV9 with TRBJ1-1, with D unclear. Germline lookup yields CDR1 SGDLS and CDR2 YYNGEE. V was clipped by 0 bases and J by 0 bases, with 6 bases between them. This CDR3 is built from 14 residues.

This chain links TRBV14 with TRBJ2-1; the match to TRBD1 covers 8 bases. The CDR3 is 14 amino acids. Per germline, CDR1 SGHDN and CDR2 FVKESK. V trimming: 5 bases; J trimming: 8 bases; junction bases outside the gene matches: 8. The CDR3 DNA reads TGTGCCAGCAGCGTGGCAGGGGGCTGGGATGAGCAGTTCTTC. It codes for CASSVAGGWDEQFF.

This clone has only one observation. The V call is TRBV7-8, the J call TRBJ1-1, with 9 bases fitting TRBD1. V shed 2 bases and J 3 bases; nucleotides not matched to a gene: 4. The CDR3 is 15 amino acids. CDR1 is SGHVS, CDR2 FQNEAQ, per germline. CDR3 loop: CASSLYRDRDTEAFF. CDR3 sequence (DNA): TGTGCCAGCAGCTTATACCGGGACAGGGACACTGAAGCTTTCTTT. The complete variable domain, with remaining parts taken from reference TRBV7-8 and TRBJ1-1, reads GAGVSQSPRYKVAKRGQDVALRCDPISGHVSLFWYQQALGQGPEFLTYFQNEAQLDKSGLPSDRFFAERPEGSVSTLKIQRTQQEDSAVYLCASSLYRDRDTEAFFGQGTRLTVV.

The DNA of the CDR3 is TGTGCCAGTCGGGGGGACAGGGGACTCTATGGCTACACCTTC. It yields the protein CASRGDRGLYGYTF. The rearrangement joins TRBV19 to TRBJ1-2; TRBD1 aligns across 10 bases. J lost 4 bases, V lost 8 bases, and 7 bases had no gene match. Looked up from germline, CDR1 is LNHDA and CDR2 is SQIVND (reference sequence). The CDR3 loop spans 14 amino acids.

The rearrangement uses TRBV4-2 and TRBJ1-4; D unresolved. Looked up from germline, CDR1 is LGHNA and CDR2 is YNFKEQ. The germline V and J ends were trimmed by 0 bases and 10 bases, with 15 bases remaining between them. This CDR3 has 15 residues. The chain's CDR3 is CASSQEPADLGKLFF. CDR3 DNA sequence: TGTGCCAGCAGCCAAGAACCCGCGGATTTAGGAAAACTGTTTTTT.

CDR3 sequence: CASSNGGKGSNQPQHF. CDR3 bases: TGTGCCAGTAGTAATGGGGGCAAGGGAAGCAATCAGCCCCAGCATTTT. The chain recombines TRBV19 with TRBJ1-5, with TRBD1 as a possible D gene (6 bases). The germline gives CDR1 LNHDA, CDR2 SQIVND (reference sequence). The CDR3 is 16 residues long. V was pared by 4 bases and J by 1 base, with 14 bases between.

In nucleotides, the CDR3 is TGTGCCAGCAGCTTATGGTCTAGCGGGGGGGCCCGGAACGAGCAGTACTTC. Protein product: CASSLWSSGGARNEQYF. The rearrangement links TRBV7-2 to TRBJ2-7; 12 bases fit TRBD2. The CDR3 loop spans 17 amino acids. Germline-derived CDR1 and CDR2 are SGHTA and FQGNSA. Germline trimming cut 2 bases from V and 5 bases from J; bases unmatched to any gene: 10. Complete variable domain (other parts from reference TRBV7-2 and TRBJ2-7): GAGVSQSPSNKVTEKGKDVELRCDPISGHTALYWYRQSLGQGLEFLIYFQGNSAPDKSGLPSDRFSAERTGGSVSTLTIQRTQQEDSAVYLCASSLWSSGGARNEQYFGPGTRLTVT.

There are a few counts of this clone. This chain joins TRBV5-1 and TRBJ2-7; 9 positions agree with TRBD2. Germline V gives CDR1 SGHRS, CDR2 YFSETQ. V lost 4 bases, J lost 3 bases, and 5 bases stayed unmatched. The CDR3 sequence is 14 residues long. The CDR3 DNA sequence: TGCGCCAGCAGCCCCAGCGGGGGGAACTACGAGCAGTACTTC. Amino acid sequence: CASSPSGGNYEQYF.

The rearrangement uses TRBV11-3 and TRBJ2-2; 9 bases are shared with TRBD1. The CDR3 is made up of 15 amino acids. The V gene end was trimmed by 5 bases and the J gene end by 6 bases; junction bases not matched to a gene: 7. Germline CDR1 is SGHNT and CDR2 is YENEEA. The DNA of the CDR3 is TGTGCCAGCAGCAATTCCGGGACAGGGCCCGGGGAGCTGTTTTTT. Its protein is CASSNSGTGPGELFF.

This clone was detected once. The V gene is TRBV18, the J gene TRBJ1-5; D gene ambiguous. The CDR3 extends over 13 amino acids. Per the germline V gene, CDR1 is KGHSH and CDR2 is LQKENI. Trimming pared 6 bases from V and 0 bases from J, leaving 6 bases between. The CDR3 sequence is CASSQNSNQPQHF. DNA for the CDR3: TGTGCCAGCTCCCAGAATAGCAATCAGCCCCAGCATTTT.

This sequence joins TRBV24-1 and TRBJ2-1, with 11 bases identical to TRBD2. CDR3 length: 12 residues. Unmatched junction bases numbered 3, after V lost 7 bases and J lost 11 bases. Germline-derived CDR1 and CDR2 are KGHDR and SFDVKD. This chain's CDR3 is CATRSSGGKQFF. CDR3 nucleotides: TGTGCCACCAGATCTAGCGGGGGGAAGCAGTTCTTC.

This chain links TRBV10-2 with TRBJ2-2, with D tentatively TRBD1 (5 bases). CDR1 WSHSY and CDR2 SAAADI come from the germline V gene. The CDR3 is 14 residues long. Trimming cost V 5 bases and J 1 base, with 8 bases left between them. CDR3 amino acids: CASSLTENTGELFF. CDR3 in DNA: TGCGCCAGCAGTTTGACAGAGAACACCGGGGAGCTGTTTTTT.

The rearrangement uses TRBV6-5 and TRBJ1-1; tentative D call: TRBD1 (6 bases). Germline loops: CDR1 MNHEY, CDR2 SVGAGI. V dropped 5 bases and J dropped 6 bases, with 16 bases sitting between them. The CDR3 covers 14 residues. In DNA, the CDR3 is TGTGCCAGCAGTCCCCAAGGGGGTTGGTCTGAAGCTTTCTTT. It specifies CASSPQGGWSEAFF.

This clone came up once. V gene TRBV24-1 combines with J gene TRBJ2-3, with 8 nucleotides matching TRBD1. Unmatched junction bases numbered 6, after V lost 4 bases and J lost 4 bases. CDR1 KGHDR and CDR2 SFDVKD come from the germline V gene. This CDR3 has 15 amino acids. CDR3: CATSDPTGVADTQYF. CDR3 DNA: TGTGCCACCAGTGACCCGACAGGGGTAGCAGATACGCAGTATTTT.

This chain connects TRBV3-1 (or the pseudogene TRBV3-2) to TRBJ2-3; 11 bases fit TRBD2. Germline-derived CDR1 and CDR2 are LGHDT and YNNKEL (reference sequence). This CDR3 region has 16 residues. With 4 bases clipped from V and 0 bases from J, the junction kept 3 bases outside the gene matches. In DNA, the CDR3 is TGTGCCAGCAGCCCGACTAGCGGGATTAGCACAGATACGCAGTATTTT. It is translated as CASSPTSGISTDTQYF.